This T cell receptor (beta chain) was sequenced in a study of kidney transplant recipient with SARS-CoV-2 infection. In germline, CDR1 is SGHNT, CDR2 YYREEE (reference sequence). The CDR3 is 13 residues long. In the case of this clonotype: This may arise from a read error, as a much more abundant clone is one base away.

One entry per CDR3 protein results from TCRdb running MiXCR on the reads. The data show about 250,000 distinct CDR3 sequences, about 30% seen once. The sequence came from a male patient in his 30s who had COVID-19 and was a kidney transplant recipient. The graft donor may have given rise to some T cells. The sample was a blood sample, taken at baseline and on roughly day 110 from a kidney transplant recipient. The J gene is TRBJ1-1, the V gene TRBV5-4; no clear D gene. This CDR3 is CASSLQLNTGAFF. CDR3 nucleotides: TGTGCCAGCAGCTTACAGCTGAACACTGGAGCTTTCTTT.